This T cell receptor beta chain was sequenced during a study of Ad26.COV2.S vaccination and SARS-CoV-2 variants. The repertoire was sequenced with immunoSEQ multiplex PCR; TCRdb's copy has only in-frame clones and lacks some. The profile covers around 350,000 clones, with about 91% appearing a single time and 3.9% taken by the ten largest. The CDR3 consists of 13 residues. With 11 bases clipped from V and 2 bases from J, the junction kept 1 base outside the gene matches. Overall study results and limits: Placebo recipients trailed vaccine recipients in spike-specific TCR breadth. Total T cell responses, in the TCR breadth and depth analyses, may have been underestimated. Substantial post-vaccination breadth of spike-specific CD8+ and CD4+ T cell responses was reported. It was found that vaccine and placebo recipients had similar non-spike TCR breadth.

Note on this clone: What it recognizes is unknown.

The receptor was isolated from a human donor who had recovered from COVID-19. This sequence joins TRBV6-7 and TRBJ2-6, with 9 bases matching TRBD1. TRBV6-7 is filed as an ORF, its function uncertain. This specimen consisted of peripheral blood, obtained after recovery from COVID-19. The CDR3 spells CAGQGTGANVLTF. The CDR3 DNA reads as TGTGCCGGACAGGGGACTGGGGCCAACGTCCTGACTTTC.